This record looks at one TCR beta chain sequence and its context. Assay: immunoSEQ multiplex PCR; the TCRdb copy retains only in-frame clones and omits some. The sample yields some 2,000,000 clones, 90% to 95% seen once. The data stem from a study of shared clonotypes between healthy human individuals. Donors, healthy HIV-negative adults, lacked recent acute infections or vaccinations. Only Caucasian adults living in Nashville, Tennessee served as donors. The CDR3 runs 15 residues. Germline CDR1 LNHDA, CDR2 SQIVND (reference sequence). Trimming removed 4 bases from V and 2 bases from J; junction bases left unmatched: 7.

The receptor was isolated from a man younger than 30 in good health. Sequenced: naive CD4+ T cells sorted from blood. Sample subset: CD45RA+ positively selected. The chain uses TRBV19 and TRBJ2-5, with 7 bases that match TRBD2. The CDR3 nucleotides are TGTGCCAGTAGTACGGGGACTATTAAACAAGAGACCCAGTACTTC. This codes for CASSTGTIKQETQYF. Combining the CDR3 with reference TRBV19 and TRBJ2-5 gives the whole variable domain DGGITQSPKYLFRKEGQNVTLSCEQNLNHDAMYWYRQDPGQGLRLIYYSQIVNDFQKGDIAEGYSVSREKKESFPLTVTSAQKNPTAFYLCASSTGTIKQETQYFGPGTRLLVL.